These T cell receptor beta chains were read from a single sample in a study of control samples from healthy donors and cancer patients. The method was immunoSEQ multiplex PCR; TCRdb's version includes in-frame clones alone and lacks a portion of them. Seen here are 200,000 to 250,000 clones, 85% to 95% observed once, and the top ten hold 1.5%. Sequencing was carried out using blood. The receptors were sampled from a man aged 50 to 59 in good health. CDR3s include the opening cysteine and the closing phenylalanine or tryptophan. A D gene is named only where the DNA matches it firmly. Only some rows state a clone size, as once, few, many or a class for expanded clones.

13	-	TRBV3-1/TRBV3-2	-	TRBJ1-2	CASSQSGLYGYTF	TGTGCCAGCAGCCAATCAGGGCTCTATGGCTACACCTTC
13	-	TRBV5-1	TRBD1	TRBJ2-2	CASSPDRARELFF	TGCGCCAGCAGCCCGGACAGGGCTAGGGAGCTGTTTTTT
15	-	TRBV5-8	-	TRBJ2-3	CASSLGQSGTDTQYF	TGTGCCAGCAGCTTGGGACAGTCAGGGACAGATACGCAGTATTTT
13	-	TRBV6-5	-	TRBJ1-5	CASTMRTNQPQHF	TGTGCCAGCACCATGAGGACTAATCAGCCCCAGCATTTT
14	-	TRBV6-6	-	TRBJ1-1	CASNLGREDTEAFF	TGTGCCAGCAATCTAGGCAGGGAAGACACTGAAGCTTTCTTT
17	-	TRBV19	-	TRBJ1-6	CASSIETSRDAYSPLHF	TGTGCCAGTAGTATAGAGACCTCCCGGGACGCCTATTCACCCCTCCACTTT
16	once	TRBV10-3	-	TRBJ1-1	CAISGRTGGANTEAFF	TGTGCCATCAGTGGCCGGACGGGAGGGGCGAACACTGAAGCTTTCTTT
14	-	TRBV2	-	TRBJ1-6	CASRYGSYNSPLHF	TGTGCCAGTCGGTATGGCTCCTATAATTCACCCCTCCACTTT
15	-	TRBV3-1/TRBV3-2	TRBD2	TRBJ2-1	CASSETSGGSTREFF	TGTGCCAGCAGCGAGACTAGCGGGGGGTCCACGCGGGAGTTCTTC
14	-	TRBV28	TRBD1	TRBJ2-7	CASSLRTGRNEQYF	TGTGCCAGCAGTTTACGGACAGGGAGGAACGAGCAGTACTTC
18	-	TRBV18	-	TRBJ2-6	CASSPTRPRDSGANVLTF	TGTGCCAGCTCACCGACTAGACCGAGGGACTCTGGGGCCAACGTCCTGACTTTC
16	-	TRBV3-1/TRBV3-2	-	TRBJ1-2	CASSQVGTQTNYGYTF	TGTGCCAGCAGCCAAGTAGGGACCCAAACTAACTATGGCTACACCTTC
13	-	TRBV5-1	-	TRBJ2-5	CASSAGALETQYF	TGCGCCAGCAGCGCCGGGGCTCTGGAGACCCAGTACTTC
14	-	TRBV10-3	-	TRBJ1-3	CAISGPNPGNTIYF	TGTGCCATCAGTGGACCCAACCCAGGAAACACCATATATTTT
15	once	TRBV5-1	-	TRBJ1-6	CASSPETAQGGPLHF	TGCGCCAGCAGCCCGGAGACGGCCCAGGGTGGTCCCCTCCACTTT
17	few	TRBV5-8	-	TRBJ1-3	CASSSRRQFISGNTIYF	TGTGCCAGCAGCTCTAGGAGACAGTTTATCTCTGGAAACACCATATATTTT
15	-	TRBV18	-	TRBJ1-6	CASSPASSYNSPLHF	TGTGCCAGCTCACCAGCGAGCTCCTATAATTCACCCCTCCACTTT
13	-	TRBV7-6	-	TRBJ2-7	CASSLFQNYEQYF	TGTGCCAGCAGCTTATTTCAAAACTACGAGCAGTACTTC
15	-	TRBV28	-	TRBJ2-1	CASLRDPGTYNEQFF	TGTGCCAGCCTCCGGGATCCCGGAACCTACAATGAGCAGTTCTTC
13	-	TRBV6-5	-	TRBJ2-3	CAARPGSTDTQYF	TGTGCCGCCCGCCCGGGAAGCACAGATACGCAGTATTTT
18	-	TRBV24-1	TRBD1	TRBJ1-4	CATSGGDRGSATNEKLFF	TGTGCCACCAGTGGGGGAGACAGGGGATCTGCAACTAATGAAAAACTGTTTTTT
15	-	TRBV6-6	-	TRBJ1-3	CASSTRGLSGNTIYF	TGTGCCAGCAGTACCAGGGGATTGAGTGGAAACACCATATATTTT
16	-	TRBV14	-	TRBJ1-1	CASSPNEGPPGTEAFF	TGTGCCAGCAGCCCAAACGAGGGCCCACCGGGCACTGAAGCTTTCTTT
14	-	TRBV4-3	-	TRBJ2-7	CASSQFPQAYEQYF	TGCGCCAGCAGCCAATTTCCGCAGGCCTACGAGCAGTACTTC
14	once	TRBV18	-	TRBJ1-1	CASLSTDSNTEAFF	TGTGCCAGCTTATCGACTGACAGTAACACTGAAGCTTTCTTT
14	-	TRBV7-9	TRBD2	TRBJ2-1	CASSFTGGGDEQFF	TGTGCCAGCAGCTTCACCGGGGGGGGAGATGAGCAGTTCTTC
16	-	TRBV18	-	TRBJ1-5	CASSLIPGTGNQPQHF	TGTGCCAGCTCACTAATACCCGGGACTGGAAATCAGCCCCAGCATTTT
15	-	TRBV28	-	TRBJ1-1	CASSFSAGMNTEAFF	TGTGCCAGCAGTTTTTCGGCAGGAATGAACACTGAAGCTTTCTTT
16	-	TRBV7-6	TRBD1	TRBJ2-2	CASSPSGQPYTGELFF	TGTGCCAGCAGCCCTTCGGGACAGCCCTACACCGGGGAGCTGTTTTTT
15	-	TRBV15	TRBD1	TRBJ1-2	CATSRPGTGVWGYTF	TGTGCCACCAGCAGACCAGGGACAGGCGTATGGGGCTACACCTTC
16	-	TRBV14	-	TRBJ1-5	CASSQDGKAGNQPQHF	TGTGCCAGCAGCCAAGATGGCAAGGCAGGCAATCAGCCCCAGCATTTT
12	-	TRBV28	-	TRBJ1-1	CASSPGRVGAFF	TGTGCCAGCAGCCCGGGACGAGTTGGCGCTTTCTTT
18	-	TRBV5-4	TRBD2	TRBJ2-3	CASSHLRTSGGAIDTQYF	TGTGCCAGCAGCCACCTACGGACTAGCGGGGGGGCCATAGATACGCAGTATTTT
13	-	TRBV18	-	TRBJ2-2	CASSPPWEGELFF	TGTGCCAGCTCACCCCCGTGGGAAGGGGAGCTGTTTTTT
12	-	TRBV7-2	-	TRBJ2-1	CASSLSYNEQFF	TGTGCCAGCAGCTTAAGCTACAATGAGCAGTTCTTC
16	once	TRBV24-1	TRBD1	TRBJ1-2	CATSGGEGQGTYGYTF	TGTGCCACCAGTGGTGGGGAGGGACAGGGAACCTATGGCTACACCTTC
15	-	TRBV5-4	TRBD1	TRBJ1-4	CASSRTGDNLGKLFF	TGTGCCAGCAGCAGGACAGGGGATAATCTAGGAAAACTGTTTTTT
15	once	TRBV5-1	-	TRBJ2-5	CASSPGLSVQETQYF	TGCGCCAGCAGTCCGGGACTTTCAGTCCAAGAGACCCAGTACTTC
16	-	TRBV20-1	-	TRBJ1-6	CSASPPYSSYNSPLHF	TGCAGTGCTAGTCCTCCCTACAGCTCCTATAATTCACCCCTCCACTTT
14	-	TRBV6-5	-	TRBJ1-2	CASSYGGWEYGYTF	TGTGCCAGCAGTTACGGCGGTTGGGAGTATGGCTACACCTTC
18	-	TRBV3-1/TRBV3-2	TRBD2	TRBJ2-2	CASSLRTVMAGDTGELFF	TGTGCCAGCAGCCTAAGGACGGTGATGGCGGGGGACACCGGGGAGCTGTTTTTT
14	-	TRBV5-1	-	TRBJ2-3	CASSLVPNTDTQYF	TGCGCCAGCAGCTTGGTTCCGAACACAGATACGCAGTATTTT
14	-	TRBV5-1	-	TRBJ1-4	CASSSGVAGEKLFF	TGCGCCAGCAGCTCGGGGGTCGCGGGAGAAAAACTGTTTTTT
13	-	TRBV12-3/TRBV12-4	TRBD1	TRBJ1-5	CASSPTGDQPQHF	TGTGCCAGCAGCCCTACAGGGGATCAGCCCCAGCATTTT
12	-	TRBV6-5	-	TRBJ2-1	CASSLMMEGQFF	TGTGCCAGCAGTCTGATGATGGAAGGTCAGTTCTTC
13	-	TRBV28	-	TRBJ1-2	CASSPQAVYGYTF	TGTGCCAGCAGCCCACAGGCAGTCTATGGCTACACCTTC
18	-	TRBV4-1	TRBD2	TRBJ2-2	CASSPLGLAGTVTGELFF	TGCGCCAGCAGCCCCCTTGGACTAGCGGGTACGGTCACCGGGGAGCTGTTTTTT
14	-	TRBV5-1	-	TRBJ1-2	CASSDDPSNFSYTF	TGCGCCAGCAGCGACGACCCAAGCAATTTTAGCTACACCTTC
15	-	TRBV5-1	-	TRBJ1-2	CASSLVPTGSNGYTF	TGCGCCAGCAGCTTGGTCCCGACAGGTTCTAATGGCTACACCTTC
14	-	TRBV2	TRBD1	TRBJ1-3	CASGQDGSLNTIYF	TGTGCCAGCGGACAGGACGGAAGTTTAAACACCATATATTTT
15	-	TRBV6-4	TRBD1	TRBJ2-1	CASSYGQGQGNEQFF	TGTGCCAGCAGCTATGGACAGGGCCAGGGCAATGAGCAGTTCTTC
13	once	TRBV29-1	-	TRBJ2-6	CSVGSSGANVLTF	TGCAGCGTTGGAAGCTCTGGGGCCAACGTCCTGACTTTC
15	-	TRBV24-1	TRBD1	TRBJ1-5	CATSDGDRGNQPQHF	TGTGCCACCAGTGATGGGGACAGGGGGAATCAGCCCCAGCATTTT
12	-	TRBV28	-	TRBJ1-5	CVSSFPYGPQHF	TGTGTCAGCAGCTTCCCGTATGGGCCCCAGCATTTT